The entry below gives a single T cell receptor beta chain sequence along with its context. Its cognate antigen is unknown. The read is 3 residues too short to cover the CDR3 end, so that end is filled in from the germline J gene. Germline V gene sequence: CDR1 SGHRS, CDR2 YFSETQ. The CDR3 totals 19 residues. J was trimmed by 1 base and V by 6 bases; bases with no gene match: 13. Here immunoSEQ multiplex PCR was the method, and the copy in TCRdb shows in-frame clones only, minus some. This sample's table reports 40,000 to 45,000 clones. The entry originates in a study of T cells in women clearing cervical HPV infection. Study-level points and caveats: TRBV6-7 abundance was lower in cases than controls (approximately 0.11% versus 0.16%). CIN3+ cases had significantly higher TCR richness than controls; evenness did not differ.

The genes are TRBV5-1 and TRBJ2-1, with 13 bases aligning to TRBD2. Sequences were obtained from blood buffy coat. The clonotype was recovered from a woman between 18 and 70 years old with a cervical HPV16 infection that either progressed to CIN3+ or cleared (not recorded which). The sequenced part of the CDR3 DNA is TGCGCCAGCACCCCCAGGGGACTAGCGGGGCAGAGGTCCTACAATGAG. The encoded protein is CASTPRGLAGQRSYNE. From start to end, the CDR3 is CASTPRGLAGQRSYNEQFF. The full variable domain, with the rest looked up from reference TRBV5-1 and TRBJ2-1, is KAGVTQTPRYLIKTRGQQVTLSCSPISGHRSVSWYQQTPGQGLQFLFEYFSETQRNKGNFPGRFSGRQFSNSRSEMNVSTLELGDSALYLCASTPRGLAGQRSYNEQFFGPGTRLTVL.